The sequence of this T cell receptor beta chain was determined in a study of OX40 agonist ivuxolimab in advanced cancers. Study context: An agonistic human IgG2 monoclonal antibody against OX40 (CD134) was given. Of mixed ages from about 23 to 79 and averaging roughly 60 years, the group was approximately 84% male.

CDR1 LNHDA and CDR2 SQIVND come from the germline V gene (reference sequence). V was shortened by 4 bases and J by 4 bases, with 10 bases between the two germline ends. The CDR3 has 13 amino acids. This clone is medium-sized within its sample. Its cognate antigen is unknown. Produced via immunoSEQ multiplex PCR; TCRdb's table is partial and in-frame only. Of roughly 34,000 clones listed, around 85% are singletons. Overall study results and limits: Blood T cells, both CD4+ and CD8+, expanded clonally by week 6 at 0.1 to 3.0 mg/kg.

V gene TRBV19 combines with J gene TRBJ1-1; no clear D gene. This sequence originates from an adult with an advanced solid tumor such as melanoma, head and neck, liver or kidney cancer. The specimen comprised CD4+ or CD8+ T cells sorted from blood, sampled in a trial of the OX40 agonist ivuxolimab. The CDR3 protein is CASSTSWSTEAFF. The CDR3 nucleotides read TGTGCCAGTAGTACCTCCTGGAGCACTGAAGCTTTCTTT.